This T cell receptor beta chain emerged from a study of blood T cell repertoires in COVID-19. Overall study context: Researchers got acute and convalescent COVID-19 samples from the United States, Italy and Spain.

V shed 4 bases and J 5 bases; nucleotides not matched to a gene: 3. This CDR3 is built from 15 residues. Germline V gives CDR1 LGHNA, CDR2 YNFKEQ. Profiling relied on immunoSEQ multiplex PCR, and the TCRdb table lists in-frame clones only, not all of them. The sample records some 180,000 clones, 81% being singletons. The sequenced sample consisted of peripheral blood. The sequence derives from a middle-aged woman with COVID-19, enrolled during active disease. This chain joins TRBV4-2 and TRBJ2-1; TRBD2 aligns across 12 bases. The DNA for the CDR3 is TGTGCCAGCAGCCGATCTAGCGGGGGGGACAATGAGCAGTTCTTC. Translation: CASSRSSGGDNEQFF.